These T cell receptor beta chains were read from a single sample in a study of blood T cell repertoires in COVID-19. TCRdb keeps only in-frame clones here, not all; method: immunoSEQ multiplex PCR. There are hundreds of thousands of clones in the sample; around 89% occur only once, and around 0.87% lies in the top ten. The sample comprised PBMCs or T cells enriched from blood (not recorded which). The source of these receptors is a middle-aged man who had been exposed to COVID-19. Each CDR3 is given with its conserved first and last residue. The D gene is left open where the match is weak. Clone size is shown for a subset of rows, as once, few, many or a class of expanded clone.

J	D	V	size	DNA	CDR3
TRBJ1-2	TRBD1	TRBV29-1	once	TGCAGCGTTGGGACAGGGGTGGGCTATGGCTACACCTTC	CSVGTGVGYGYTF
TRBJ1-2	NA	TRBV5-1	NA	TGCGCCAGCAGCTTCCCAGGGGACTATGGCTACACCTTC	CASSFPGDYGYTF
TRBJ1-2	TRBD1	TRBV14	NA	TGTGCCAGCAGCACCCGGACAGGGGATCGGTATGGCTACACCTTC	CASSTRTGDRYGYTF
TRBJ1-5	TRBD1	TRBV5-1	NA	TGCGCCAGCAGCCGGGGGACAGGCGAGAATCAGCCCCAGCATTTT	CASSRGTGENQPQHF
TRBJ1-5	NA	TRBV11-3	NA	TGTGCCAGCAGCTTAGTAACCGGGCAGCCCCAGCATTTT	CASSLVTGQPQHF
TRBJ1-2	NA	TRBV9	NA	TGTGCCAGCAGCGCCACAGGGAATCAGGACTATGGCTACACCTTC	CASSATGNQDYGYTF
TRBJ1-5	NA	TRBV6-5	NA	TGTGCCAGCAAGATAACCTCAGAGGGTCAGCCCCAGCATTTT	CASKITSEGQPQHF
TRBJ1-2	TRBD1	TRBV2	NA	TGTGCCAGCAGTCGACAGGGGCCAGCTAACTATGGCTACACCTTC	CASSRQGPANYGYTF
TRBJ1-2	NA	TRBV9	NA	TGTGCCAGCAGCGTAGATCAGGGCTACTATGGCTACACCTTC	CASSVDQGYYGYTF
TRBJ1-4	NA	TRBV30	once	TGTGCCTGGAGTGCCTCTAACCTTAATGAAAAACTGTTTTTT	CAWSASNLNEKLFF
TRBJ1-4	NA	TRBV5-1	few	TGCGCCAGCAGCTTGGATAGCAGAATCAATGAAAAACTGTTTTTT	CASSLDSRINEKLFF
TRBJ1-1	NA	TRBV7-8	NA	TGTGCCAGCAGCCCAAATCCAGGGTCGTACACTGAAGCTTTCTTT	CASSPNPGSYTEAFF
TRBJ2-2	NA	TRBV5-1	NA	TGCGCCAGCAGAGCTACCGGGGAGCTGTTTTTT	CASRATGELFF
TRBJ1-2	NA	TRBV9	once	TGTGCCAGCAGCGTAGTCGGAGGAACAACAGGGAACTATGGCTACACCTTC	CASSVVGGTTGNYGYTF
TRBJ2-3	TRBD1	TRBV4-1	NA	TGCGCCAGCAGCCAGACCGGACAGGGGGCAAGAGATACGCAGTATTTT	CASSQTGQGARDTQYF
TRBJ2-3	TRBD2	TRBV7-6	NA	TGTGCCAGCAGCTTAGGCGCTAGCGGGCTAGGGGTGACAGATACGCAGTATTTT	CASSLGASGLGVTDTQYF
TRBJ2-3	NA	TRBV5-1	NA	TGCGCCAGCAGCTTGGGGGCGGATACGCAGTATTTT	CASSLGADTQYF
TRBJ1-1	NA	TRBV7-9	NA	TGTGCCAGCAGCTTAAGGGGTTCGGCATTTATGAACACTGAAGCTTTCTTT	CASSLRGSAFMNTEAFF
TRBJ1-2	TRBD1	TRBV28	NA	TGTGCCAGCAGTTCACCCGCCGGGACAGTCTATGGCTACACCTTC	CASSSPAGTVYGYTF
TRBJ1-6	NA	TRBV10-3	NA	TGTGCCATCAGTGAGAAGTTTGGGAGCTCCTATAATTCACCCCTCCACTTT	CAISEKFGSSYNSPLHF
TRBJ1-2	NA	TRBV14	NA	TGTGCCAGCAGCCAAGTTCTGGACACCGGGTACACCTTC	CASSQVLDTGYTF
TRBJ1-2	NA	TRBV5-1	NA	TGCGCCAGCAGCTTGGCGTCAGACTATGGCTACACCTTC	CASSLASDYGYTF
TRBJ1-2	TRBD1	TRBV27	once	TGTGCCAGCAGGGGGACAGGTTATATTTATGGCTACACCTTC	CASRGTGYIYGYTF
TRBJ1-2	TRBD1	TRBV27	NA	TGTGCCAGCAGTCTTTCACCGGGACAGGGGGTGAGAGGCTACACCTTC	CASSLSPGQGVRGYTF
TRBJ2-3	NA	TRBV5-1	NA	TGCGCCAGCAGCTCGTTAATCGGACAGAGCACAGATACGCAGTATTTT	CASSSLIGQSTDTQYF
TRBJ1-6	NA	TRBV7-9	few	TGTGCCAGCAGCTCCCCCGCAGGGGAGGGTAATTCACCCCTCCACTTT	CASSSPAGEGNSPLHF